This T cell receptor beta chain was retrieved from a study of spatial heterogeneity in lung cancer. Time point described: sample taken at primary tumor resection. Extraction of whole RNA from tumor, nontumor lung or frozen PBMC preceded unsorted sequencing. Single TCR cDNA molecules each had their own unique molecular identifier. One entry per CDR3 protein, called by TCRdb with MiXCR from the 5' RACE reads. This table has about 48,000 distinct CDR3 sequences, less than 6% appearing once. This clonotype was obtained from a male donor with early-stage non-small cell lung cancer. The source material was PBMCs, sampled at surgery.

The CDR3 DNA sequence: TGTGCCAGCAGTGCCCCGCGGGGCATGAACACTGAAGCTTTCTTT. The encoded protein is CASSAPRGMNTEAFF. The rearrangement uses TRBV28 and TRBJ1-1; TRBD1 might be the D (5 bases). The germline V gene encodes CDR1 MDHEN and CDR2 SYDVKM. V lost 5 bases and J lost 0, with 13 bases in between. CDR3 length equals 15 residues.